Sequencing of this T cell receptor (beta chain) was carried out in a study of identical twins. One entry per CDR3 protein, called by TCRdb with MiXCR from the 5' RACE reads. The top ten hold about 3.6% of the sample, which has roughly 240,000 distinct CDR3 sequences, 7% seen once. CDR3 length: 14 residues. Deletions cut 8 bases from V and 0 bases from J, with 11 bases between. Germline values: CDR1 ENHRY, CDR2 SYGVKD. The same data also contributed to another study, on yellow fever vaccine responses in identical twins.

The clonotype was recovered from a young woman in good health. The sequencing sample was made of memory (CD45RO+) T cells sorted from blood. This chain uses TRBV10-3 with TRBJ2-1; no clear D. Here the CDR3 DNA reads TGTGCCATCCGTCCCGGTAGCTCCTACAATGAGCAGTTCTTC. Translated, it gives CAIRPGSSYNEQFF.